These T cell receptor beta chains were read from a single sample in a study of OX40 agonist ivuxolimab in advanced cancers. The protocol was immunoSEQ multiplex PCR, while the TCRdb copy is restricted to in-frame clones and leaves out a portion. The sample includes approximately 30,000 clones, around 81% of them seen just once. The sample was CD4+ or CD8+ T cells sorted from blood, taken in a trial of the OX40 agonist ivuxolimab. These receptors originate from an adult with an advanced solid tumor such as melanoma, head and neck, liver or kidney cancer. CDR3s include the opening cysteine and the closing phenylalanine or tryptophan. A D gene is named only where the DNA matches it firmly. Some rows have no size entry. The others give once, few or many, or a class for an expanded clone.

v_call	clone_size	d_call	j_call	cdr3_nt	cdr3_aa
TRBV6-5	-	-	TRBJ1-4	TGTGCCAGCAGTTACTTTTCCGGGGGCCATGAAAAACTGTTTTTT	CASSYFSGGHEKLFF
TRBV20-1	-	TRBD2	TRBJ2-7	TGCAGCAAAAAACGGGGGGGCGAGCAGTACTTC	CSKKRGGEQYF
TRBV15	medium-sized	-	TRBJ1-5	TGTGCCACCAGCAGAGGAGGGAACTATTACAATCAGCCCCAGCATTTT	CATSRGGNYYNQPQHF
TRBV7-2	-	-	TRBJ1-6	TGTGCCAGCGGCATTCGACAGGAAAATTCACCCCTCCACTTT	CASGIRQENSPLHF
TRBV7-8	-	-	TRBJ2-7	TGTGCCAGCAGCTTACAACCAAACCCCTACGAGCAGTACTTC	CASSLQPNPYEQYF
TRBV15	-	-	TRBJ1-1	TGTGCCACCAGCAGAGATCGACCTTCTATAATGAGAAACACTGAAGCTTTCTTT	CATSRDRPSIMRNTEAFF
TRBV7-3	-	TRBD1	TRBJ2-2	TGTGCCAGCAGCTTAGGACAGGGGGTCGGGGAGCTGTTTTTT	CASSLGQGVGELFF
TRBV28	-	-	TRBJ2-2	TGTGCCAGCAGCCACGGGGGAGTTCGCACCGGGGAGCTGTTTTTT	CASSHGGVRTGELFF
TRBV30	-	-	TRBJ2-7	TGTGCCTGGAGTGCAGACCTCTTGGGCGAGCAGTACTTC	CAWSADLLGEQYF
TRBV7-2	-	-	TRBJ1-1	TGTGCCAGCAGCTATCCGGGGAAGGGGTGGGCTTTCTTT	CASSYPGKGWAFF
TRBV21-1	once	-	TRBJ1-5	TGTGCCAGCAGCAAAGGATTCGGGCAGTTTCCTAATCAGCCCCAGCATTTT	CASSKGFGQFPNQPQHF
TRBV28	-	-	TRBJ1-4	TGTGCCAGCAGTTCCCGGTCTTTAGAAAAACTGTTTTTT	CASSSRSLEKLFF
TRBV9	-	-	TRBJ2-3	TGTGCCAGCAGCGTCCGGGCCCCTAGCACAGATACGCAGTATTTT	CASSVRAPSTDTQYF
TRBV19	once	TRBD1	TRBJ2-7	TGTGCCAGTAGTCCCTTGGGACAGGCTTTCCCCTCGAGCTCCTACGAGCAGTACTTC	CASSPLGQAFPSSSYEQYF
TRBV5-8	-	-	TRBJ1-1	TGTGCCAGCAGCTTGGGACCTCTACGGGGGAACACTGAAGCTTTCTTT	CASSLGPLRGNTEAFF
TRBV2	-	TRBD2	TRBJ2-2	TGTGCCAGCAGGGGACCGGGACTAGCGAGCACCGGGGAGCTGTTTTTT	CASRGPGLASTGELFF
TRBV5-1	-	-	TRBJ1-2	TGCGCCAGCAGCTTGGTATGGGTGGGCCTCGCTGGGGGCTACACCTTC	CASSLVWVGLAGGYTF
TRBV6-5	few	TRBD1	TRBJ1-1	TGTGCCAGCAGCCGACTTCGACAGGGTGACACTGAAGCTTTCTTT	CASSRLRQGDTEAFF
TRBV7-3	-	-	TRBJ1-2	TGTGCCAGCAGCTTAACTACCGGGAGTTATGGCTACACCTTC	CASSLTTGSYGYTF
TRBV6-5	few	-	TRBJ2-7	TGTGCCAGCAGATACGGGAGTAATGAGCAGTACTTC	CASRYGSNEQYF
TRBV18	few	TRBD2	TRBJ2-1	TGTGCCAGCTCACCGGGACTAGCGGGGGACAATGAGCAGTTCTTC	CASSPGLAGDNEQFF
TRBV4-3	-	-	TRBJ2-3	TGCGCCAGCAGCCAAGACTCCAGGAAGAATACGCAGTATTTT	CASSQDSRKNTQYF
TRBV11-2	-	TRBD2	TRBJ2-7	TGTGCCAGCAGCTTAAGTGGCGGGGGGCAGTACTTC	CASSLSGGGQYF
TRBV7-9	-	-	TRBJ1-4	TGTGCCAGCAGCTCCAGAGGAGGGGAAAAACTGTTTTTT	CASSSRGGEKLFF
TRBV9	-	TRBD2	TRBJ2-3	TGTGCCAGCAGCGCCAGGACTAGCGGGCTTGGGTGGGATACGCAGTATTTT	CASSARTSGLGWDTQYF
TRBV6-4	-	-	TRBJ1-1	TGTGCCAGCAGTCAAGAGTTGGCGGGTGAAGCTTTCTTT	CASSQELAGEAFF
TRBV7-2	-	-	TRBJ1-2	TGTGCCAGCAGCTTACAAACCCGGGCTCACTATGGCTACACCTTC	CASSLQTRAHYGYTF
TRBV11-1	-	TRBD2	TRBJ2-7	TGTGCCAGCAGCTTAAGCGGGAATTTCGACGAGCAGTACTTC	CASSLSGNFDEQYF
TRBV11-2	-	TRBD1	TRBJ1-3	TGTGCCAGCAGCTTAAGACAGGGGGCTTCTGGAAACACCATATATTTT	CASSLRQGASGNTIYF
TRBV5-1	-	-	TRBJ1-1	TGCGCCAGCAGCTTGAACCGATTGAACACTGAAGCTTTCTTT	CASSLNRLNTEAFF
TRBV6-4	-	-	TRBJ2-2	TGTGCCAGCACGGCGGACGGGGCCGGGGAGCTGTTTTTT	CASTADGAGELFF
TRBV4-3	-	-	TRBJ2-3	TGCGCCAGCAGCAGAAGGGCTGGTGGGGTGGATACGCAGTATTTT	CASSRRAGGVDTQYF
TRBV4-1	-	-	TRBJ2-6	TGCGCCAGCAGCCAAGGCATGGCTTCTGGGGCCAACGTCCTGACTTTC	CASSQGMASGANVLTF
TRBV6-1	once	-	TRBJ1-4	TGTGCCAGCAGTCCAGGACCAGCTAATGAAAAACTGTTTTTT	CASSPGPANEKLFF
TRBV5-6	-	-	TRBJ2-3	TGTGCCAGCAGCTTGTATTGGCCGGATAGCACAGATACGCAGTATTTT	CASSLYWPDSTDTQYF
TRBV5-4	few	-	TRBJ1-6	TGTGCCAGCAGCTCTGCCCAAGGGGAGGGACCCCTCCACTTT	CASSSAQGEGPLHF
TRBV4-1	few	-	TRBJ2-7	TGCGCCAGCAGCCAAGATTCGGGTAACGAGCAGTACTTC	CASSQDSGNEQYF